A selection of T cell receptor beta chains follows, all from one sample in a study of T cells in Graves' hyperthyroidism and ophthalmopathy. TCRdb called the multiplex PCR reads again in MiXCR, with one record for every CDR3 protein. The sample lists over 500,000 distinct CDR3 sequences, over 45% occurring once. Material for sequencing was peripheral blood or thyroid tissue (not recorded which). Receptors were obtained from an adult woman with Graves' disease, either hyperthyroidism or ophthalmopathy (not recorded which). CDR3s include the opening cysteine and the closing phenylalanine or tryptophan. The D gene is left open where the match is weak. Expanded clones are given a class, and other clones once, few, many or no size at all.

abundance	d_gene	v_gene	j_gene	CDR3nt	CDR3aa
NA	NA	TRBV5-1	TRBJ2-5	TGCGCCAGCAGCATCAGGAGGTTGCAAGAGACCCAGTACTTC	CASSIRRLQETQYF
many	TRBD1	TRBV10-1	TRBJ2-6	TGCGCCAGACCACCTCGACAGGGAACTGGGGCCAACGTCCTGACTTTC	CARPPRQGTGANVLTF
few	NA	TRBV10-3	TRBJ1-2	TGTGCCTCCCACGCTGGAGTGGAAGGGGCGTACTATGGCTACACCTTC	CASHAGVEGAYYGYTF
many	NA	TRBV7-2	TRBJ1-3	TGTGCCAGCAGCTTATCTGGGGGCGTCTCTGGAAACACCATATATTTT	CASSLSGGVSGNTIYF
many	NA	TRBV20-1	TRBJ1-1	TGCAGTGCTAGTGGGACGACAGCAGGTGTGGAAACTTTCTTT	CSASGTTAGVETFF
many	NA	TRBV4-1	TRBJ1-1	TGCGCCAGCAGCCAAGGACAGTTCCGCAAGAACACTGAAGCTTTCTTT	CASSQGQFRKNTEAFF
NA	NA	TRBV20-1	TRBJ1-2	TGCAGTGCGACGACAGGAGATGGCTACACCTTC	CSATTGDGYTF
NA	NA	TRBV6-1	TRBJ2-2	TGTGCCAGCAGTGCCACCGGGGGGCGGGAGTCGTACACCGGGGAGCTGTTTTTT	CASSATGGRESYTGELFF
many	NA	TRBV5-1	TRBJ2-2	TGCGCCAGCAGCTCTAGGGGGGCCGGGGAGCTGTTTTTT	CASSSRGAGELFF
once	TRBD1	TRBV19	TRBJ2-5	TGTGCCAGTAGTACGGATGGACAGGGCCGAGAGACCCAGTACTTC	CASSTDGQGRETQYF
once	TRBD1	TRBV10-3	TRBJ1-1	TGTGCCATCAGTGACAGGGGGGAGACGGAAGCTTTCTTT	CAISDRGETEAFF
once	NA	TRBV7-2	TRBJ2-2	TGTGCCAGCACCCTTAACCTAGCGCGAGGCACCGGGGAGCTGTTTTTT	CASTLNLARGTGELFF
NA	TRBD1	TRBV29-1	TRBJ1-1	TGCAGCGTTGGGACAGGGGGGCTTTTCTTT	CSVGTGGLFF
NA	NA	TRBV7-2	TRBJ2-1	TGTGCCAGCAGCTTAGATGTAGCTACGGAGTTCTTC	CASSLDVATEFF
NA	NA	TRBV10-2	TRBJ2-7	TGCGCCAGCAAGTTCCAAGCGGATTTGGGTGAGCAGTACTTC	CASKFQADLGEQYF
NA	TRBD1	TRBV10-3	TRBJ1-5	TGTGCCATCAGTGTGGGACAGGGGGCGAGGCAGCCCCAGCATTTT	CAISVGQGARQPQHF
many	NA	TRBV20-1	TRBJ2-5	TGCAGTGCTAGAGACGGGGGGACCCAGTACTTC	CSARDGGTQYF
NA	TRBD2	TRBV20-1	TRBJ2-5	TGCAGTGCTAGCCGGACTAGCGGGAGGGCCCAAGAGACCCAGTACTTC	CSASRTSGRAQETQYF
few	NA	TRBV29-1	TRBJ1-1	TGCAGCGTGGATCTATTACAGGACCTTAGGACTGAAGCTTTCTTT	CSVDLLQDLRTEAFF
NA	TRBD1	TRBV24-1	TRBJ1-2	TGTGCCACCAGTGAGGCTTCAGGGGGCCACACCTTC	CATSEASGGHTF